The present TCR beta chain was sequenced within a study of blood T cell repertoires in COVID-19. TCRdb's table, derived via immunoSEQ multiplex PCR, lists solely in-frame clones and lacks some. Among around 200,000 clones listed, more than 75% were seen once. The CDR3 sequence is 14 residues long. Trimming took off 0 bases at V and 1 base at J, with 8 bases between the two ends. CDR1 SGHRS and CDR2 YFSETQ come from the germline V gene. This TCR was recovered from a man in his forties with active or convalescent COVID-19. Input material: peripheral blood. The rearrangement links TRBV5-1 to TRBJ2-7; possible D gene TRBD1, 6 bases. The DNA for the CDR3 is TGCGCCAGCAGCTTGGTAGGGGGATCCTACGAGCAGTACTTC. It translates to CASSLVGGSYEQYF.